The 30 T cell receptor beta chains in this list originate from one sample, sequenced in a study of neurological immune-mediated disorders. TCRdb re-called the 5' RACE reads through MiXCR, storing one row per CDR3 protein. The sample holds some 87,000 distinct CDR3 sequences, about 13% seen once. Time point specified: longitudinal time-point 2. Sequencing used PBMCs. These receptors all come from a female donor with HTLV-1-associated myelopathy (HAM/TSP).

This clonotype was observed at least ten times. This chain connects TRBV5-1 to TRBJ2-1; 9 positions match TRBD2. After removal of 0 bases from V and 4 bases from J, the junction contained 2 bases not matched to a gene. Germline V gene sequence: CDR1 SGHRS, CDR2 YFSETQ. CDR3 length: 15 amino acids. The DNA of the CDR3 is TGCGCCAGCAGCTTGGGTAGCGGGGGATACAATGAGCAGTTCTTC. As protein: CASSLGSGGYNEQFF.

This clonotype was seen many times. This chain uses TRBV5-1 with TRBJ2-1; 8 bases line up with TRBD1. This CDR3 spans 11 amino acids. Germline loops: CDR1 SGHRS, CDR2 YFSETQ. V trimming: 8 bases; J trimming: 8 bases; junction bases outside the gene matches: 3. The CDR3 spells CARNRGDEQFF. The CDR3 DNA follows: TGCGCCAGAAACAGGGGGGATGAGCAGTTCTTC.

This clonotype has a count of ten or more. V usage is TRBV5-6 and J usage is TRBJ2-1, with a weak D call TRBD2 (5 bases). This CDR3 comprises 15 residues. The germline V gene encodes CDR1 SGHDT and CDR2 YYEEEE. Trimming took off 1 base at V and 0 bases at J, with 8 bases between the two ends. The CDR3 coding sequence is TGTGCCAGCAGCTTGCCGGGAAGCTCCTACAATGAGCAGTTCTTC. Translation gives CASSLPGSSYNEQFF.

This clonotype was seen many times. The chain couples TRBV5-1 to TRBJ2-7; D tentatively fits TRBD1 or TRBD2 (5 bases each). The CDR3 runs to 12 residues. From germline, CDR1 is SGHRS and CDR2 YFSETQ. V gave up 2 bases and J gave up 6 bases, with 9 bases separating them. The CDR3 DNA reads TGCGCCAGCAGCTTAAGAGGGGCCGAGCAGTACTTC. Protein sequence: CASSLRGAEQYF.

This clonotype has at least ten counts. CDR3 sequence (DNA): TGTGCCAGCCAAAGGTCCCACTCTGGGGCCAACGTCCTGACTTTC. It translates to CASQRSHSGANVLTF. This chain links TRBV6-5 with TRBJ2-6; no clear D gene. The germline V gene encodes CDR1 MNHEY and CDR2 SVGAGI. V was pared by 8 bases and J by 0 bases, with 11 bases between. This CDR3 is 15 amino acids long.

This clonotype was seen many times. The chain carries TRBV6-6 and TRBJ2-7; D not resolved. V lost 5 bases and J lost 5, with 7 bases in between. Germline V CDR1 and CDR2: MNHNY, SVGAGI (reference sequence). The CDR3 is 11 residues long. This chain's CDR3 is CASSPGDEQYF. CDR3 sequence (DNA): TGTGCCAGCAGTCCCGGAGACGAGCAGTACTTC.

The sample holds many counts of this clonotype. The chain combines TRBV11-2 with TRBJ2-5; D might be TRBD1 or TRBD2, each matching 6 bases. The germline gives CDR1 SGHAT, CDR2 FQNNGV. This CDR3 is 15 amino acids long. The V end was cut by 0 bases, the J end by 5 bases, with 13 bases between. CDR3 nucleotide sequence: TGTGCCAGCAGCTTAGATCTCGGGGGCGACGAGACCCAGTACTTC. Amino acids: CASSLDLGGDETQYF.

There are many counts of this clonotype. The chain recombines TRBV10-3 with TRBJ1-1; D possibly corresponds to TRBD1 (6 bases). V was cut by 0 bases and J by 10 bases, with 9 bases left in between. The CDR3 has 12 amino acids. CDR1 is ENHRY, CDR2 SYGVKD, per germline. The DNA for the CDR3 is TGTGCCATCAGTGAGTCTGAGGGGGGAGCTTTCTTT. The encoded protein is CAISESEGGAFF.

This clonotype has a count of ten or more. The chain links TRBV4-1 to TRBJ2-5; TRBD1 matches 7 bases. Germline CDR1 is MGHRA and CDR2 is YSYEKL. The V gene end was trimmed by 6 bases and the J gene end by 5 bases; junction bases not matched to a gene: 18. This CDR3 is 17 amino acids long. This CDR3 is CASSTGAVTLFGETQYF. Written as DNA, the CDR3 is TGCGCCAGCAGTACAGGGGCGGTCACCCTCTTCGGGGAGACCCAGTACTTC.

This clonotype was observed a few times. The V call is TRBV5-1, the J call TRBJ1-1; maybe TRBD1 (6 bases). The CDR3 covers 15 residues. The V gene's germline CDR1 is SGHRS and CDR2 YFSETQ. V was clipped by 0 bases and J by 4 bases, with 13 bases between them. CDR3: CASSLVQAGVTEAFF. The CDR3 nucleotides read TGCGCCAGCAGCTTGGTACAGGCAGGGGTCACTGAAGCTTTCTTT.

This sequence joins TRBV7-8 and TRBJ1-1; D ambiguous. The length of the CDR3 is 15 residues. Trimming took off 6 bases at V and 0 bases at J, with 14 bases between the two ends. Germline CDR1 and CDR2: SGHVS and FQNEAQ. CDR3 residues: CASRQSVGMNTEAFF. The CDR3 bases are TGTGCCAGCAGGCAAAGCGTAGGCATGAACACTGAAGCTTTCTTT.

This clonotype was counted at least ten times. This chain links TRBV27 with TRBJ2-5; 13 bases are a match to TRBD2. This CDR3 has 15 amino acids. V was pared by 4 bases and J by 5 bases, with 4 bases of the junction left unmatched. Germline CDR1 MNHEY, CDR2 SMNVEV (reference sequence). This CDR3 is CASSSLLAGGETQYF. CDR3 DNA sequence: TGTGCCAGCAGTTCCTTACTAGCGGGGGGGGAGACCCAGTACTTC.

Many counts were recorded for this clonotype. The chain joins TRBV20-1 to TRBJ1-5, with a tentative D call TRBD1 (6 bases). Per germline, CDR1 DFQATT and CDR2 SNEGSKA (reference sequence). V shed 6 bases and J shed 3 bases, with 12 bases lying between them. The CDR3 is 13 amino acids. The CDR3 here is CSAGDTINQPQHF. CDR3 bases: TGCAGTGCGGGGGACACGATCAATCAGCCCCAGCATTTT.

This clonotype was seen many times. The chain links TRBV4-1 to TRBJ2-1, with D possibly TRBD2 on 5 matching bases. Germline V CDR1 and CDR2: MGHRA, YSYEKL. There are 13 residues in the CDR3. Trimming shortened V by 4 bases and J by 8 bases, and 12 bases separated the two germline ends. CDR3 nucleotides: TGCGCCAGCAGCCCGGACTCCGGTTATGAGCAGTTCTTC. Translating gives CASSPDSGYEQFF.

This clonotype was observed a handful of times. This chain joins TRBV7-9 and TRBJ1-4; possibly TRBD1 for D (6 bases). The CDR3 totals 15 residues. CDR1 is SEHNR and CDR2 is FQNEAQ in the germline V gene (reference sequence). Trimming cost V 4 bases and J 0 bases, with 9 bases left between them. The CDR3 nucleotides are TGTGCCAGCAGCTCGGGACAATCAACTAATGAAAAACTGTTTTTT. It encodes CASSSGQSTNEKLFF. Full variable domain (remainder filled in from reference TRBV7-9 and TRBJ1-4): DTGVSQNPRHKITKRGQNVTFRCDPISEHNRLYWYRQTLGQGPEFLTYFQNEAQLEKSRLLSDRFSAERPKGSFSTLEIQRTEQGDSAMYLCASSSGQSTNEKLFFGSGTQLSVL.

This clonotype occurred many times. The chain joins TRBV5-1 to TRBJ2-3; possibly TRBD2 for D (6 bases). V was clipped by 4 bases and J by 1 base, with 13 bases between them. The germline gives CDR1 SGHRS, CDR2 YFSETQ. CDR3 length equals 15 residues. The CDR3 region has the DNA TGCGCCAGCAGCCGCGCGGGACGGGGCACAGATACGCAGTATTTT. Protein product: CASSRAGRGTDTQYF. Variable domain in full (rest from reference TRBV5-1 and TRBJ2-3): KAGVTQTPRYLIKTRGQQVTLSCSPISGHRSVSWYQQTPGQGLQFLFEYFSETQRNKGNFPGRFSGRQFSNSRSEMNVSTLELGDSALYLCASSRAGRGTDTQYFGPGTRLTVL.

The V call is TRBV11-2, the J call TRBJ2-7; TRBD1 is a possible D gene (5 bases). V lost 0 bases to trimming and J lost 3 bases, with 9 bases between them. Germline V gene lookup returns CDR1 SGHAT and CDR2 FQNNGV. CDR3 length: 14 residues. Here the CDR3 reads CASSLDAGRYEQYF. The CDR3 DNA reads TGTGCCAGCAGCTTAGACGCAGGGCGCTACGAGCAGTACTTC.

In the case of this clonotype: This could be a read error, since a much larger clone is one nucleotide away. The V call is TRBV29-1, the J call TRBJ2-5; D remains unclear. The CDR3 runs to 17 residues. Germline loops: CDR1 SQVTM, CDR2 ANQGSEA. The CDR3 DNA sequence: TGCAGCGTGAAGAGAATGACACACTCTGTGTACCAAGATACCCAGTACTTC. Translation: CSVKRMTHSVYQDTQYF. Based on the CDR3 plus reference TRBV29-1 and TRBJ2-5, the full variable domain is SAVISQKPSRDICQRGTSLTIQCQVDSQVTMMFWYRQQPGQSLTLIATANQGSEATYESGFVIDKFPISRPNLTFSTLTVSNMSPEDSSIYLCSVKRMTHSVYQDTQYFGPGTRLLVL.

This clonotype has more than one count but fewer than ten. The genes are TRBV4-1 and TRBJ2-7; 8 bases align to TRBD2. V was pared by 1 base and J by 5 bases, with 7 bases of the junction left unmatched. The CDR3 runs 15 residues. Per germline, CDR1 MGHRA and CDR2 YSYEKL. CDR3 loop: CASSQAGGDIDEQYF. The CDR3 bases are TGCGCCAGCAGCCAAGCCGGGGGGGACATCGACGAGCAGTACTTC.

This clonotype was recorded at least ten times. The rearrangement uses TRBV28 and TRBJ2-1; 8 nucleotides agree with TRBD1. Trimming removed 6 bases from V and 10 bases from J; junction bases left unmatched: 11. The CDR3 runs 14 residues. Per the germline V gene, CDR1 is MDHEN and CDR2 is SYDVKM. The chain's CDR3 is CASSPRTGRHEQFF. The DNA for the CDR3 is TGTGCCAGCAGCCCAAGGACAGGGCGGCACGAGCAGTTCTTC.

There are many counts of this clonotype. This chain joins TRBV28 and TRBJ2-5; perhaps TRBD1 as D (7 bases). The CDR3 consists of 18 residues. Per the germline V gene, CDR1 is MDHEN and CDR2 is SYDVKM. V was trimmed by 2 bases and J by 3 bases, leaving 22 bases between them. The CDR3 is CASSLPPPGQGGEETQYF. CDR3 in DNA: TGTGCCAGCAGTTTACCCCCTCCAGGTCAGGGGGGAGAAGAGACCCAGTACTTC.

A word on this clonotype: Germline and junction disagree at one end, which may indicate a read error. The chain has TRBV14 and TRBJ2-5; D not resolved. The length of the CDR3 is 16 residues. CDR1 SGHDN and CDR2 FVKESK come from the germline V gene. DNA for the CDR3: TGCGCCAGCAGCCAAGCATACACAACCCCTCAAGAGACCCAGTACTTC. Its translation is CASSQAYTTPQETQYF.

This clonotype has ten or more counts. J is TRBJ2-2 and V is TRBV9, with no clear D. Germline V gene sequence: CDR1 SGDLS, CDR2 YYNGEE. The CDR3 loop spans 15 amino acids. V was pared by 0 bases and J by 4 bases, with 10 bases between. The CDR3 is CASSVDIPVTGELFF. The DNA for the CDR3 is TGTGCCAGCAGCGTAGACATCCCCGTCACCGGGGAGCTGTTTTTT.

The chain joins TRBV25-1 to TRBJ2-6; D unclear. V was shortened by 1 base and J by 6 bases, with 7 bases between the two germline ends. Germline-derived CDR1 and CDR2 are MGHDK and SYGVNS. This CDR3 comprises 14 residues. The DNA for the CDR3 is TGTGCCAGCAGTGAATTCAACGAGGCCAACGTCCTGACTTTC. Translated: CASSEFNEANVLTF. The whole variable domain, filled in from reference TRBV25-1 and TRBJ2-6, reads EADIYQTPRYLVIGTGKKITLECSQTMGHDKMYWYQQDPGMELHLIHYSYGVNSTEKGDLSSESTVSRIRTEHFPLTLESARPSHTSQYLCASSEFNEANVLTFGAGSRLTVL.

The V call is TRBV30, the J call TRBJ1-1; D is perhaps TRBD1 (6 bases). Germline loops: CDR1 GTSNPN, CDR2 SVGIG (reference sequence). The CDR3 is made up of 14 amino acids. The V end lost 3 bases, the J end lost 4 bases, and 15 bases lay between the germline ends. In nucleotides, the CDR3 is TGTGCCTGGAGGACCGGGGTCAGGGGCACTGAAGCTTTCTTT. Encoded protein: CAWRTGVRGTEAFF.

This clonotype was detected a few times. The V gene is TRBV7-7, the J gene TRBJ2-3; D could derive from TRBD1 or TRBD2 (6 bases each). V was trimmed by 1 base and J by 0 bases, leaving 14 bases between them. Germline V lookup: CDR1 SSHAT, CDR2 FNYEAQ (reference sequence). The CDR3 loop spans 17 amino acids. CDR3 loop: CASSLGIGGGSTDTQYF. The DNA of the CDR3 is TGTGCCAGCAGCTTAGGGATTGGAGGGGGAAGCACAGATACGCAGTATTTT.

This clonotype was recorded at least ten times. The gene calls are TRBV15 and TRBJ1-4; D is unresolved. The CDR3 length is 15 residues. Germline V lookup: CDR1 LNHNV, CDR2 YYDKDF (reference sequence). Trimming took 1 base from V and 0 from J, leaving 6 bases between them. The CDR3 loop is CATSRGRPTNEKLFF. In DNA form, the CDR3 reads TGTGCCACCAGCAGAGGGAGGCCAACTAATGAAAAACTGTTTTTT.

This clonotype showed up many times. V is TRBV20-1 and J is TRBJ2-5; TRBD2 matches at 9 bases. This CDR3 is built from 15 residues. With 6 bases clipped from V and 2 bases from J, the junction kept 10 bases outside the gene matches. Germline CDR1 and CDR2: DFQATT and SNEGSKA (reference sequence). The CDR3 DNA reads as TGCAGTGCCCCCTCGAGGAGCGGGGGGCAAGAGACCCAGTACTTC. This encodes CSAPSRSGGQETQYF.

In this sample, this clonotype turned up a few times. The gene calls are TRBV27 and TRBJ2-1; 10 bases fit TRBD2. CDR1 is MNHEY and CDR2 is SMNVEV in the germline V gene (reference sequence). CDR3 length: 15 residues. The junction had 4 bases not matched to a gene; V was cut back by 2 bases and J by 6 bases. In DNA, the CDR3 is TGTGCCAGCAGTTTAAATAGCGGGGGGTCCAATGAGCAGTTCTTC. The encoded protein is CASSLNSGGSNEQFF.

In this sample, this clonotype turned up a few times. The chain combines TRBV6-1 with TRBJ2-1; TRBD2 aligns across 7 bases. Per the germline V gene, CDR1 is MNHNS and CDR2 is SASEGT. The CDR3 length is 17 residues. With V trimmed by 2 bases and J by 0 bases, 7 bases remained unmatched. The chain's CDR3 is CASSELAGDSSYNEQFF. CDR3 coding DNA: TGTGCCAGCAGTGAACTTGCGGGGGATAGCTCCTACAATGAGCAGTTCTTC.